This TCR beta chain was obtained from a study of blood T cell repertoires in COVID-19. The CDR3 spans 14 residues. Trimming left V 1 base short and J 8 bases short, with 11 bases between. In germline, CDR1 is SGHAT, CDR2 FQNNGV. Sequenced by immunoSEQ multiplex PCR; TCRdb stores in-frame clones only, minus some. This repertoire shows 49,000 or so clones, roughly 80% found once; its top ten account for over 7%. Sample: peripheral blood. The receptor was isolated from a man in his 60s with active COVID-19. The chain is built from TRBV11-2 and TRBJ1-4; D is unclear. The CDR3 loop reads CASSLGYSEEKLFF. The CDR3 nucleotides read TGTGCCAGCAGCTTAGGATACAGTGAGGAAAAACTGTTTTTT.